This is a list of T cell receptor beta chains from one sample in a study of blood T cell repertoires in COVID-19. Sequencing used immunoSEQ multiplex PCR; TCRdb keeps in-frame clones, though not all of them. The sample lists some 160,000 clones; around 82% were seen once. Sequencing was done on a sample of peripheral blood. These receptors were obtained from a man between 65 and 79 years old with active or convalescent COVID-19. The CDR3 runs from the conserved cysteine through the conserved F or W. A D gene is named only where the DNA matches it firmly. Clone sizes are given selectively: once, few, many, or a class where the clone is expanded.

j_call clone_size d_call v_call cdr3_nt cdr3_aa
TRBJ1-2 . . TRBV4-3 TGCGCCAGCAGCCAAGATCTGGGGCCAACAGGCCCTAACTATGGCTACACCTTC CASSQDLGPTGPNYGYTF
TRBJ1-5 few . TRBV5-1 TGCGCCAGCAGCTTGGGGGGCGACCGTGGAGTTGGCAATCAGCCCCAGCATTTT CASSLGGDRGVGNQPQHF
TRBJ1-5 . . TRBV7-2 TGTGCCAGCAGCTTAGTGGTTCGGTCTCTGGTCCTCCGCAATCAGCCCCAGCATTTT CASSLVVRSLVLRNQPQHF
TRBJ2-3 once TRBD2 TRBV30 TGTGCCTGGAGACATCTAGCGGGGGCCACAGATACGCAGTATTTT CAWRHLAGATDTQYF
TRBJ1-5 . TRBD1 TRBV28 TGTGCCAGCAGTGGACAGGCGAGCAATCAGCCCCAGCATTTT CASSGQASNQPQHF
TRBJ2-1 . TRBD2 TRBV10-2 TGCGCCAGCAGTGAGTCGGGCGGGGGGACCCTAGGTCGCGGCAATGAGCAGTTCTTC CASSESGGGTLGRGNEQFF
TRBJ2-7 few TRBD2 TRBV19 TGTGCCAGTAGTAAACCTCCGGGACTAGCGGGGAGCTCCTACGAGCAGTACTTC CASSKPPGLAGSSYEQYF
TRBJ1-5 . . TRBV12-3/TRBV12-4 TGTGCCAGCAGTTTCTTAAGCAATCAGCCCCAGCATTTT CASSFLSNQPQHF
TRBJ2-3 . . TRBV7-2 TGTGCCAGCAACCTCATGACAGGCTACACAGATACGCAGTATTTT CASNLMTGYTDTQYF
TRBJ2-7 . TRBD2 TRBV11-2 TGTGCCAGCAGCTCGATTAGCGGGGGCTTCTACGAGCAGTACTTC CASSSISGGFYEQYF
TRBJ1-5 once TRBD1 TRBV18 TGTGCCAGCTCACTCCGACAGGGTGGGCAGCCCCAGCATTTT CASSLRQGGQPQHF
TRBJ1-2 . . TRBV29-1 TGCAGCGCTGAAACTCCCACTACTAACTATGGCTACACCTTC CSAETPTTNYGYTF
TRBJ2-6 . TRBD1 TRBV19 TGTGCCAGTTCGGGTACAGGGGGGACTGGGGCCAACGTCCTGACTTTC CASSGTGGTGANVLTF
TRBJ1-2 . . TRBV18 TGTGCCAGCTCATTAGAAACAGGTCCCTATGGCTACACCTTC CASSLETGPYGYTF
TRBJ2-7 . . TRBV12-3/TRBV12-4 TGTGCCAGCAGTTTACGGGGTTCTACGAGTAGGTACTTC CASSLRGSTSRYF
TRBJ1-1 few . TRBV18 TGTGCCAGCTCACAGACAGGAGCGAACACTGAAGCTTTCTTT CASSQTGANTEAFF
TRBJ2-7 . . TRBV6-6 TGTGCCAGCACCCGGGACACGGGCTACGAGCAGTACTTC CASTRDTGYEQYF